Shown below are 5 T cell receptor beta chains from a single sample sequenced in a study of T cells in Graves' hyperthyroidism and ophthalmopathy (dated by TCRdb to between 2018 and 2021). Library prep was done by multiplex PCR. The sequencer was an Illumina HiSeq 2000. Amplification of TCR beta CDR3 regions was carried out from RNA transcripts. The first round of RT-PCR for the TCR CDR3 was performed with the HTBI primer set and the Qiagen OneStep RT-PCR kit. Using fastp trimming at Q25 and MiXCR clonotype assembly, TCRdb reanalyzed the public sequencing data and kept in-frame beta chains. Each CDR3 protein gets just one entry, which takes the most common genes and DNA from the rows behind it. In all, the sample holds about 560,000 distinct CDR3 sequences, and around 17% of those were seen once. The ten largest make up 15% to 20% of the sample. The sequenced sample consisted of blood. Receptors were obtained from a woman aged 18-29 years with Graves' hyperthyroidism.

This clonotype was observed a handful of times. The chain links TRBV29-1 to TRBJ1-2; unclear D gene. This CDR3 has 14 amino acids. The V and J ends lost 0 bases and 5 bases respectively, with 13 bases between them. CDR1 is SQVTM, CDR2 ANQGSEA, per germline. CDR3 DNA sequence: TGCAGCGTTGAAGATCGGTGGACGGAATATGGCTACACCTTC. Amino acid sequence: CSVEDRWTEYGYTF.

This clonotype showed up just a few times. The chain is built from TRBV6-1 and TRBJ1-6, with 7 bases matching TRBD1. The CDR3 spans 13 residues. With 4 bases clipped from V and 9 bases from J, the junction kept 3 bases outside the gene matches. CDR1 is MNHNS, CDR2 SASEGT, per germline. CDR3 amino acids: CASSGGGASPLHF. In DNA, the CDR3 is TGTGCCAGCAGTGGAGGGGGCGCTTCACCCCTCCACTTT.

This clonotype came up many times. The V gene is TRBV18, the J gene TRBJ1-2; D call uncertain. The CDR3 is 13 residues long. Germline CDR1 KGHSH, CDR2 LQKENI. V gave up 6 bases and J gave up 4 bases, with 12 bases separating them. The CDR3 DNA follows: TGTGCCAGCTCGAACGATGTTGGCTATGGCTACACCTTC. It specifies CASSNDVGYGYTF. The complete variable domain, with remaining parts taken from reference TRBV18 and TRBJ1-2, reads NAGVMQNPRHLVRRRGQEARLRCSPMKGHSHVYWYRQLPEEGLKFMVYLQKENIIDESGMPKERFSAEFPKEGPSILRIQQVVRGDSAAYFCASSNDVGYGYTFGSGTRLTVV.

The rearrangement uses TRBV20-1 and TRBJ2-3; D uncertain. This CDR3 region has 12 residues. Looked up from germline, CDR1 is DFQATT and CDR2 is SNEGSKA (reference sequence). V gave up 0 bases and J gave up 5 bases, with 6 bases separating them. CDR3 residues: CSARDRRDTQYF. CDR3 bases: TGCAGTGCTAGAGACCGCCGAGATACGCAGTATTTT.

In this sample, this clonotype turned up a few times. The chain couples TRBV7-9 to TRBJ1-1; no reliable D call. The germline V gene has CDR1 SEHNR and CDR2 FQNEAQ (reference sequence). V lost 0 bases, J lost 4 bases, and 12 bases lay in between. The CDR3 totals 15 residues. The CDR3 bases are TGTGCCAGCAGCTTAGCAACTATAGGGAGCACTGAAGCTTTCTTT. Translating gives CASSLATIGSTEAFF. Full variable domain (remainder filled in from reference TRBV7-9 and TRBJ1-1): DTGVSQNPRHKITKRGQNVTFRCDPISEHNRLYWYRQTLGQGPEFLTYFQNEAQLEKSRLLSDRFSAERPKGSFSTLEIQRTEQGDSAMYLCASSLATIGSTEAFFGQGTRLTVV.